This paragraph covers one T cell receptor (beta chain) sequence. In the PCR, 60 Vbeta and 13 Jbeta primers were used. Libraries were prepared by immunoSEQ multiplex PCR; TCRdb keeps only in-frame clonotypes and omits some of them. The sample contains roughly 120,000 clones, 79% of which appear only once. The data are from a study of cytomegalovirus exposure and HLA in healthy donors. V shed 0 bases and J 2 bases; nucleotides not matched to a gene: 7. The CDR3 is made up of 19 amino acids. Per germline, CDR1 MNHEY and CDR2 SMNVEV (reference sequence). Sequenced sample: PBMCs. The receptor was isolated from a man aged 18-30 years in good health and CMV-seronegative. V gene TRBV27 combines with J gene TRBJ2-2, with 12 positions matching TRBD2. The CDR3 bases are TGTGCCAGCAGTTTATCCCGGACTAGCGGGACCCTCAACACCGGGGAGCTGTTTTTT. Its translation is CASSLSRTSGTLNTGELFF.